A single sample is the source of the 32 T cell receptor beta chains below, sequenced in a study of blood T cells in healthy people across ages. The use of a sample-barcoded 5' primer and a J-beta primer mix characterized a second PCR of about 6 to 12 cycles. MiXCR was run by TCRdb on the 5' RACE reads, yielding one entry per CDR3 protein. This sample has hundreds of thousands of distinct CDR3 sequences, with around a fifth found just once. What was sequenced was blood. The receptor source for this set is a man in his 70s in good health.

The chain couples TRBV27 to TRBJ1-5, with D perhaps TRBD1 (6 bases). V lost 0 bases and J 1 base, leaving 10 bases between the germline ends. Germline loops: CDR1 MNHEY, CDR2 SMNVEV (reference sequence). The CDR3 has 16 residues. DNA of the CDR3: TGTGCCAGCAGTTTATCGAGCAGGGGAAGCAATCAGCCCCAGCATTTT. The encoded protein is CASSLSSRGSNQPQHF.

This clonotype was found a few times. The rearrangement links TRBV2 to TRBJ2-3; D possibly corresponds to TRBD2 (6 bases). CDR1 SNHLY and CDR2 FYNNEI come from the germline V gene. V was cut by 3 bases and J by 6 bases, with 16 bases left in between. The CDR3 loop spans 15 amino acids. CDR3 residues: CASSEEGLLGDTQYF. DNA of the CDR3: TGTGCCAGCAGTGAGGAGGGACTCTTAGGGGATACGCAGTATTTT.

The chain carries TRBV10-3 and TRBJ1-5; 10 bases map to TRBD1. The germline V gene has CDR1 ENHRY and CDR2 SYGVKD. V gave up 11 bases and J gave up 6 bases; unmatched junction bases: 13. The CDR3 loop spans 15 amino acids. The CDR3 protein is CAAGAGTGEFQPQHF. DNA for the CDR3: TGTGCCGCCGGGGCGGGGACAGGGGAGTTTCAGCCCCAGCATTTT.

The chain uses TRBV2 and TRBJ2-1, with D perhaps TRBD2 (5 bases). V lost 4 bases to trimming and J lost 7 bases, with 17 bases between them. CDR1 is SNHLY and CDR2 is FYNNEI in the germline V gene. The CDR3 is 15 residues long. This chain's CDR3 is CASSVDRGNRNEQFF. The DNA of the CDR3 is TGTGCCAGCAGTGTAGACCGAGGGAATAGGAATGAGCAGTTCTTC.

The chain recombines TRBV7-2 with TRBJ2-3, with 13 positions matching TRBD2. The ends lost 4 bases at V and 8 bases at J; junction bases unmatched: 3. CDR1 and CDR2 (germline): SGHTA, FQGNSA. The CDR3 has 14 residues. CDR3 bases: TGTGCCAGCAGCTCGGGACTAGCGGGACTTACGCAGTATTTT. Translation: CASSSGLAGLTQYF.

V usage is TRBV5-1 and J usage is TRBJ2-3, with D uncertain. This CDR3 has 14 residues. CDR1 and CDR2 from the germline V gene are SGHRS and YFSETQ. The V gene lost 0 bases and the J gene lost 6 bases, with 11 bases spanning the gap. CDR3 DNA sequence: TGCGCCAGCAGCTTGGAAGTTCCCACTGATACGCAGTATTTT. Its protein product is CASSLEVPTDTQYF.

The chain joins TRBV11-1 to TRBJ2-7; 7 bases align to TRBD1. V lost 5 bases to trimming and J lost 2 bases; unmatched junction nucleotides: 6. This CDR3 has 14 amino acids. The germline V gene has CDR1 SGHAT and CDR2 FQDESV (reference sequence). The DNA for the CDR3 is TGTGCCAGCAGCCAGGCCGGACAGGCCTACGAGCAGTACTTC. Translated: CASSQAGQAYEQYF.

This clonotype has at least ten counts. The chain carries TRBV20-1 and TRBJ2-2, with D perhaps matching TRBD1 (5 bases). Germline CDR1 is DFQATT and CDR2 is SNEGSKA (reference sequence). V shed 6 bases and J shed 7 bases, with 9 bases lying between them. The CDR3 is 11 residues long. CDR3 residues: CSAPGFGELFF. CDR3 bases: TGCAGTGCCCCAGGGTTCGGGGAGCTGTTTTTT.

J is TRBJ2-7 and V is TRBV13; TRBD2 agrees at 9 bases. The CDR3 loop spans 14 amino acids. Unmatched junction bases numbered 7, after V lost 5 bases and J lost 5 bases. The V gene's germline CDR1 is PRHDT and CDR2 FYEKMQ (reference sequence). Here the CDR3 DNA reads TGTGCCAGCAGCATCACGGGACTAGCAAACGAGCAGTACTTC. It translates to CASSITGLANEQYF.

There are a few counts of this clonotype. The chain employs TRBV6-6 and TRBJ1-1, with TRBD1 matching 7 bases. The V and J ends lost 6 bases and 1 base, in that order; junction bases with no gene match: 5. CDR1 and CDR2 from the germline V gene are MNHNY and SVGAGI (reference sequence). The CDR3 is made up of 14 amino acids. The CDR3 region is CASRSGTENTEAFF. The CDR3 nucleotides read TGTGCCAGCAGATCCGGGACAGAGAACACTGAAGCTTTCTTT.

The chain carries TRBV11-2 and TRBJ2-5; TRBD2 is a possible D gene (6 bases). The germline V gene encodes CDR1 SGHAT and CDR2 FQNNGV. V lost 9 bases to trimming and J lost 4 bases, with 21 bases between them. This CDR3 spans 15 amino acids. Written as DNA, the CDR3 is TGTGCCAGTGCGTCGGGAGATCTGAGGGGAGAGACCCAGTACTTC. It encodes CASASGDLRGETQYF.

There are a few counts of this clonotype. The rearrangement joins TRBV18 to TRBJ2-5; D gene ambiguous. The DNA end favors TRBJ2-1, so the J call may be wrong. Per the germline V gene, CDR1 is KGHSH and CDR2 is LQKENI. This CDR3 has 13 amino acids. The CDR3 DNA reads TGTGCCAGCTCACCTGGCGCCAATCCTGAGCAGTTCTTC. Protein: CASSPGANPEQFF.

CDR3 region: CSVAASGANVLTF. CDR3 DNA: TGCAGCGTTGCGGCCTCTGGGGCCAACGTCCTGACTTTC. The rearrangement links TRBV29-1 to TRBJ2-6, with D hard to call. Deletions cut 4 bases from V and 0 bases from J, with 4 bases between. The germline V gene encodes CDR1 SQVTM and CDR2 ANQGSEA. CDR3 length equals 13 residues.

This clonotype appeared a few times. The chain recombines TRBV7-2 with TRBJ2-1, with D perhaps matching TRBD1 or TRBD2 (5 bases each). With 6 bases removed from V and 2 bases from J, the gap between germline ends came to 20 bases. The CDR3 runs 17 residues. CDR1 is SGHTA, CDR2 FQGNSA, per germline. CDR3 nucleotides: TGTGCCAGCAGACCAACGGACTGGGACCCAGCCTACAATGAGCAGTTCTTC. Protein: CASRPTDWDPAYNEQFF.

This clonotype has only a few counts. The rearrangement links TRBV29-1 to TRBJ2-7; 10 nucleotides line up with TRBD1. With V trimmed by 1 base and J by 9 bases, 9 bases remained unmatched. CDR1 is SQVTM, CDR2 ANQGSEA, per germline. The length of the CDR3 is 14 residues. In DNA, the CDR3 is TGCAGCGTTGAAGGAGGGACAGGGGAGTTAGGGCAGTACTTC. Encoded protein: CSVEGGTGELGQYF.

V gene TRBV20-1 combines with J gene TRBJ2-1, with 12 bases lining up with TRBD2. The CDR3 length is 16 residues. V lost 3 bases and J lost 5; bases outside the gene matches: 8. In germline, CDR1 is DFQATT, CDR2 SNEGSKA (reference sequence). The CDR3, as DNA: TGCAGTGCTAGTGTCGCTAGCGGGAGGGGGGACAATGAGCAGTTCTTC. Amino acids: CSASVASGRGDNEQFF.

With regard to this clonotype: This may come from a read error, since a much larger clone is one base off. The CDR3: CAGSFYWTGEQFF. Here the CDR3 DNA reads TGTGCCGGCAGTTTCTACTGGACGGGTGAGCAGTTCTTC. This chain joins TRBV6-2 or TRBV6-3 and TRBJ2-5; D is unresolved. The end of the DNA fits TRBJ2-1 better, so the J call may be wrong. The CDR3 has 13 residues. CDR1 is MNHEY, CDR2 SVGEGT, per germline.

This clonotype was found a few times. The gene calls are TRBV7-9 and TRBJ2-7; 10 nucleotides line up with TRBD1. CDR1 and CDR2 (germline): SEHNR, FQNEAQ (reference sequence). The CDR3 is made up of 13 amino acids. The V gene end was trimmed by 8 bases and the J gene end by 2 bases; junction bases not matched to a gene: 3. CDR3 protein: CASGDRGPYEQYF. DNA for the CDR3: TGTGCCAGCGGAGACAGGGGGCCCTACGAGCAGTACTTC.

The chain couples TRBV20-1 to TRBJ1-4; D remains ambiguous. CDR3 size: 12 residues. The V gene lost 7 bases and the J gene lost 4 bases, with 10 bases spanning the gap. Germline loops: CDR1 DFQATT, CDR2 SNEGSKA (reference sequence). The CDR3 DNA is TGCAGTGTGGATCACCGTAATGAAAAACTGTTTTTT. Translation: CSVDHRNEKLFF.

The rearrangement links TRBV4-1 to TRBJ1-4, with D possibly TRBD1 on 5 matching bases. The V and J ends lost 0 bases and 4 bases respectively, with 9 bases between them. Germline loops: CDR1 MGHRA, CDR2 YSYEKL. The CDR3 length is 15 residues. The CDR3 loop reads CASSQDPQVNEKLFF. The CDR3 DNA is TGCGCCAGCAGCCAAGATCCACAGGTTAATGAAAAACTGTTTTTT.

This rearrangement joins TRBV12-3 or TRBV12-4 to TRBJ1-4; D is uncertain. CDR3 length equals 12 residues. V was cut by 3 bases and J by 5 bases, with 4 bases left in between. The CDR3 here is CASSFSNEKLFF. The CDR3 DNA sequence: TGTGCCAGCAGTTTTTCAAATGAAAAACTGTTTTTT.

The chain combines TRBV12-3 or TRBV12-4 with TRBJ2-7, with 9 bases that match TRBD1. The CDR3 consists of 16 residues. J was trimmed by 4 bases and V by 5 bases; bases with no gene match: 12. The CDR3 DNA follows: TGTGCCAGCAGTGCCTACAGGGGGCACCTCATTTACGAGCAGTACTTC. Translation: CASSAYRGHLIYEQYF.

This chain links TRBV6-1 with TRBJ2-5; TRBD2 aligns across 12 bases. V trimming: 4 bases; J trimming: 5 bases; junction bases outside the gene matches: 5. CDR3 size: 15 residues. Per the germline V gene, CDR1 is MNHNS and CDR2 is SASEGT. For the CDR3, the DNA is TGTGCCAGCAGTGCCGGGACTAGCGGGCGGGAGACCCAGTACTTC. Encoded protein: CASSAGTSGRETQYF.

This clonotype has just a few counts. The V gene is TRBV6-1, the J gene TRBJ2-1; TRBD1 matches 9 bases. V trimming: 4 bases; J trimming: 3 bases; junction bases outside the gene matches: 4. The germline CDR1 and CDR2 sequences are MNHNS and SASEGT. The CDR3 is 15 amino acids. The CDR3, as DNA: TGTGCCAGCAGTGCGAGGACAGGGGACTACAATGAGCAGTTCTTC. Amino acid sequence: CASSARTGDYNEQFF.

This rearrangement joins TRBV4-2 to TRBJ2-3; D uncertain. CDR1 LGHNA and CDR2 YNFKEQ come from the germline V gene. V was clipped by 4 bases and J by 5 bases, with 10 bases between them. The CDR3 is made up of 13 amino acids. The chain's CDR3 is CASSPRSRDTQYF. The DNA of the CDR3 is TGTGCCAGCAGCCCTCGTAGTCGAGATACGCAGTATTTT.

The chain uses TRBV20-1 and TRBJ2-7; 7 bases map to TRBD2. Looked up from germline, CDR1 is DFQATT and CDR2 is SNEGSKA (reference sequence). The CDR3 consists of 13 residues. Trimming took 1 base from V and 3 from J; bases not matched to a gene: 3. DNA for the CDR3: TGCAGTGCTAGAGCGGGGGGAGACTACGAGCAGTACTTC. Its protein is CSARAGGDYEQYF.

The sample holds a few counts of this clonotype. This chain uses TRBV20-1 with TRBJ1-1; possible D gene TRBD1, 5 bases. Germline loops: CDR1 DFQATT, CDR2 SNEGSKA (reference sequence). The CDR3 is made up of 13 amino acids. V was shortened by 5 bases and J by 3 bases, with 13 bases between the two germline ends. CDR3 loop: CSAPTSGYTEAFF. DNA for the CDR3: TGCAGTGCTCCTACTTCAGGGTACACTGAAGCTTTCTTT.

This clonotype was seen a handful of times. This rearrangement joins TRBV5-1 to TRBJ2-7, with D hard to call. This CDR3 is 15 amino acids long. V dropped 1 base and J dropped 0 bases, with 11 bases sitting between them. Germline loops: CDR1 SGHRS, CDR2 YFSETQ. CDR3 region: CASSLSGSYSYEQYF. The CDR3 nucleotides are TGCGCCAGCAGCTTGTCAGGCAGCTACTCCTACGAGCAGTACTTC.

This chain joins TRBV12-3 or TRBV12-4 and TRBJ2-1; 9 nucleotides match TRBD2. The ends lost 5 bases at V and 5 bases at J; junction bases unmatched: 4. The CDR3 is 14 amino acids. The CDR3 is CASSRTSANNEQFF. The CDR3 nucleotides read TGTGCCAGCAGTCGGACTAGCGCAAACAATGAGCAGTTCTTC.

This clonotype turned up a few times. The chain recombines TRBV28 with TRBJ2-3, with a weak D call TRBD1 (7 bases). The V end was cut by 2 bases, the J end by 4 bases, with 13 bases between. The germline gives CDR1 MDHEN, CDR2 SYDVKM. CDR3 length equals 15 residues. The CDR3 loop is CASSLTVRGADTQYF. CDR3 nucleotides: TGTGCCAGCAGTTTAACCGTCAGGGGGGCAGATACGCAGTATTTT. Looking up the rest from reference TRBV28 and TRBJ2-3 gives the full variable domain: DVKVTQSSRYLVKRTGEKVFLECVQDMDHENMFWYRQDPGLGLRLIYFSYDVKMKEKGDIPEGYSVSREKKERFSLILESASTNQTSMYLCASSLTVRGADTQYFGPGTRLTVL.

The gene calls are TRBV3-1 and TRBJ2-2; D possibly uses TRBD1 or TRBD2 (6 bases each). CDR3 length: 16 residues. CDR1 LGHDT and CDR2 YNNKEL come from the germline V gene (reference sequence). V gave up 2 bases and J gave up 3 bases, with 13 bases separating them. DNA of the CDR3: TGTGCCAGCAGCCAACGGGGGCCCCCCGACACCGGGGAGCTGTTTTTT. Translation gives CASSQRGPPDTGELFF.

This chain uses TRBV7-9 with TRBJ2-5; 7 bases fit TRBD2. V was clipped by 1 base and J by 2 bases; unmatched bases: 4. Germline-derived CDR1 and CDR2 are SEHNR and FQNEAQ (reference sequence). The CDR3 loop spans 15 amino acids. CDR3 loop: CASSLDGRFQETQYF. In DNA, the CDR3 is TGTGCCAGCAGCTTAGACGGGAGGTTTCAAGAGACCCAGTACTTC.